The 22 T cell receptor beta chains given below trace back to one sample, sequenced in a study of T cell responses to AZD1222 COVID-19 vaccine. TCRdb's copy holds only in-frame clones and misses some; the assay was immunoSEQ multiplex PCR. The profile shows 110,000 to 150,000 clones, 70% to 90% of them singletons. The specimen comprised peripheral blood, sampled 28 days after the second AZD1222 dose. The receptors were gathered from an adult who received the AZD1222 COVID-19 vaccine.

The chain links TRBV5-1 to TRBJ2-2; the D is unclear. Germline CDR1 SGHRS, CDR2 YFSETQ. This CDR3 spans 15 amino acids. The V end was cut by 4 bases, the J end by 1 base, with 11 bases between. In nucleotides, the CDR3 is TGCGCCAGCAGCGTACGGGCCGGGAACACCGGGGAGCTGTTTTTT. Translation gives CASSVRAGNTGELFF. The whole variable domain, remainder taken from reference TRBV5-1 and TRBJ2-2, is KAGVTQTPRYLIKTRGQQVTLSCSPISGHRSVSWYQQTPGQGLQFLFEYFSETQRNKGNFPGRFSGRQFSNSRSEMNVSTLELGDSALYLCASSVRAGNTGELFFGEGSRLTVL.

In DNA form, the CDR3 reads TGTGCCAGTAGTATAAGGGGGACAGGGCCCGGGGAGCTGTTTTTT. Translating gives CASSIRGTGPGELFF. The chain has TRBV19 and TRBJ2-2, with 9 nucleotides matching TRBD1. The CDR3 extends over 15 amino acids. Germline V lookup: CDR1 LNHDA, CDR2 SQIVND (reference sequence). Trimming cost V 2 bases and J 6 bases; bases outside gene matches: 4.

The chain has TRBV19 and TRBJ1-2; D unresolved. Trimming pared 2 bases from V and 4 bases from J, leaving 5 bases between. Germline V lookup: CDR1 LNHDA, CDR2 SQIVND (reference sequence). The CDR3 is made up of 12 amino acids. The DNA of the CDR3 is TGTGCCAGTAGTATACGGAGCTATGGCTACACCTTC. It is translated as CASSIRSYGYTF.

CDR3 nucleotides: TGTGCCAGCAGCCCCCGGGACAGGGCCCAAAAACTGTTTTTT. Translation: CASSPRDRAQKLFF. J is TRBJ1-4 and V is TRBV14; 9 nucleotides match TRBD1. Germline CDR1 SGHDN, CDR2 FVKESK. V lost 4 bases to trimming and J lost 9 bases; unmatched junction nucleotides: 6. This CDR3 comprises 14 residues.

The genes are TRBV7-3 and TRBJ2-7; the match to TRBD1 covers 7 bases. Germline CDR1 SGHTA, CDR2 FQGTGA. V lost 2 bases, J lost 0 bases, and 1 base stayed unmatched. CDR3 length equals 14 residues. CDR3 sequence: CASSLQGDSYEQYF. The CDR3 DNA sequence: TGTGCCAGCAGCTTACAGGGGGACTCCTACGAGCAGTACTTC.

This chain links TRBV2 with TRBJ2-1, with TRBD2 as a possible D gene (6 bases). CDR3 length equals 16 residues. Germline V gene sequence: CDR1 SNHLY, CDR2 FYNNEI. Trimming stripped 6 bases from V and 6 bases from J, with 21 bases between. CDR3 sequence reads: CASSRTPGGLINEQFF. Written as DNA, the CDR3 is TGTGCCAGCAGCCGTACCCCCGGCGGACTAATCAATGAGCAGTTCTTC.

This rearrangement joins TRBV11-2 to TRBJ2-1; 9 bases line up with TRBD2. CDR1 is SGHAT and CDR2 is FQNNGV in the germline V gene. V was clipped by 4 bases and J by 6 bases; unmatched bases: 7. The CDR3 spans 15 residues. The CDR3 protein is CASSSRGSGSNEQFF. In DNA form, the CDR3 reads TGTGCCAGCAGCTCCCGGGGTAGCGGGAGCAATGAGCAGTTCTTC.

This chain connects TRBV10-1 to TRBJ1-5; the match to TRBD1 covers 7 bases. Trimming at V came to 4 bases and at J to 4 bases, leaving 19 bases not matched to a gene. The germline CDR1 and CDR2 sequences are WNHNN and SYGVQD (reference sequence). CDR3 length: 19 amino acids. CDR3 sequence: CASSGLEQGTALGNQPQHF. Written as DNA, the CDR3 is TGCGCCAGCAGTGGTTTGGAGCAGGGGACAGCCTTGGGGAATCAGCCCCAGCATTTT.

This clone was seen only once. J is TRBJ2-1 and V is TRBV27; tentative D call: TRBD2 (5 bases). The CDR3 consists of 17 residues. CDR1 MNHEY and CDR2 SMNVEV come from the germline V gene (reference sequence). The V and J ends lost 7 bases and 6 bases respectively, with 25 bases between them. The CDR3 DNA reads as TGTGCCAGCACCACCTTCCCAACTAGTGTCAGTGTCAATGAGCAGTTCTTC. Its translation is CASTTFPTSVSVNEQFF.

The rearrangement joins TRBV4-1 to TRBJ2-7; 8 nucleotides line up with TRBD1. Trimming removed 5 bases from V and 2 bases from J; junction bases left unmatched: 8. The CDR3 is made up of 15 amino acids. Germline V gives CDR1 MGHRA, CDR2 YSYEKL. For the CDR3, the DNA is TGCGCCAGCAGCGACGACAGGGGTTGGACCTACGAGCAGTACTTC. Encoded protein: CASSDDRGWTYEQYF.

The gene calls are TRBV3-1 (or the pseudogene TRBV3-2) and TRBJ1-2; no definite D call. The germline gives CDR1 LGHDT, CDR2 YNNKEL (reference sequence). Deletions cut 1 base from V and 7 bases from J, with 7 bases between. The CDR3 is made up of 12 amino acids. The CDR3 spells CASSQGTAGYTF. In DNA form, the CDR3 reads TGTGCCAGCAGCCAAGGTACTGCTGGCTACACCTTC.

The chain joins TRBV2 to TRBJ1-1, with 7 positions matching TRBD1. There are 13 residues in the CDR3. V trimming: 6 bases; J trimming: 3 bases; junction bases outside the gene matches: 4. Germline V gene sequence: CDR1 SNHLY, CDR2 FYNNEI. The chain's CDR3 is CASRFDRDTEAFF. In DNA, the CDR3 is TGTGCCAGCAGGTTTGACAGGGACACTGAAGCTTTCTTT.

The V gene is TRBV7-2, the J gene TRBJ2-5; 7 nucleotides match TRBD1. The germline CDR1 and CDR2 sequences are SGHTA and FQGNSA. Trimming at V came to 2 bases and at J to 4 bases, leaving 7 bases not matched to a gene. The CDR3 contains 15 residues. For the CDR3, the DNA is TGTGCCAGCAGCTTACAAGGGGGCAATGGAGAGACCCAGTACTTC. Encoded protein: CASSLQGGNGETQYF.

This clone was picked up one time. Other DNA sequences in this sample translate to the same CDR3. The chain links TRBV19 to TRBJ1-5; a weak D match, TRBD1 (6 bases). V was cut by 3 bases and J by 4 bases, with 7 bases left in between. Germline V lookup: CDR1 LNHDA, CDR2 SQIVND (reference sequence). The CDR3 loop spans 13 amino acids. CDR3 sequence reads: CASSIGQNQPQHF. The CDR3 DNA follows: TGTGCCAGTAGTATTGGACAGAATCAGCCCCAGCATTTT.

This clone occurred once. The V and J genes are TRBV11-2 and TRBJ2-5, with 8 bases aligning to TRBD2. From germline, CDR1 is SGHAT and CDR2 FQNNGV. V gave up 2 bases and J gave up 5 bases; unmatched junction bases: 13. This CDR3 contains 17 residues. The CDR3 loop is CASSLLQRGPSGETQYF. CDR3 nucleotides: TGTGCCAGCAGCTTATTACAGCGGGGGCCCTCAGGGGAGACCCAGTACTTC.

The CDR3 DNA follows: TGTGCCAGTAGTGTAGGACAGTCGGGAAGCGAAAAACTGTTTTTT. Protein product: CASSVGQSGSEKLFF. The chain combines TRBV19 with TRBJ1-4, with D maybe TRBD1 (6 bases). The CDR3 has 15 residues. Germline assignment: CDR1 LNHDA and CDR2 SQIVND (reference sequence). Trimming shortened V by 5 bases and J by 8 bases, and 18 bases separated the two germline ends.

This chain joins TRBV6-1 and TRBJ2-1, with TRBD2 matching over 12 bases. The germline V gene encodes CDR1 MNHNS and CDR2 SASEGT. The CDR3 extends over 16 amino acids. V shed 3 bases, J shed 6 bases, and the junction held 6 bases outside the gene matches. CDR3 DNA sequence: TGTGCCAGCAGTGACCACGCTAGCGGGAGGGCCAATGAGCAGTTCTTC. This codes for CASSDHASGRANEQFF.

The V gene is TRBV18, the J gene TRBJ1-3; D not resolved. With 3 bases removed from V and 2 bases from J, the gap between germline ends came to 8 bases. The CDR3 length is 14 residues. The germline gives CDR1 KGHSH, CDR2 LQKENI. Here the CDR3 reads CASSPEPPGNTIYF. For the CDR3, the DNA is TGTGCCAGCTCACCCGAGCCCCCTGGAAACACCATATATTTT.

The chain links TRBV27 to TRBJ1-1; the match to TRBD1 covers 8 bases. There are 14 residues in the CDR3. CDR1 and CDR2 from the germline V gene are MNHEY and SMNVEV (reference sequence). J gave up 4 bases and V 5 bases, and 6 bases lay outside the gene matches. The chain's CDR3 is CASSLRQGTTEAFF. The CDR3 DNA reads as TGTGCCAGCAGTCTTAGACAGGGGACCACTGAAGCTTTCTTT.

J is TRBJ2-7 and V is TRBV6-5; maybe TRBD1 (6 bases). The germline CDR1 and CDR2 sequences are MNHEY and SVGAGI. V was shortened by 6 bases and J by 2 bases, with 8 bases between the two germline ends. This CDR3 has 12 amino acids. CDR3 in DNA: TGTGCCAGCAGGGCAGGGGCCTACGAGCAGTACTTC. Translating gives CASRAGAYEQYF.

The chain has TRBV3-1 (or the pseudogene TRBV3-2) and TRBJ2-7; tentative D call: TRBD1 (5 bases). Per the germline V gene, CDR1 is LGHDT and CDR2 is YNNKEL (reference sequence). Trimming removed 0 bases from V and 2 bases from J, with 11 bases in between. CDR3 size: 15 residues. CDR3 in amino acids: CASSQESRVPYEQYF. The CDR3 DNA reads TGTGCCAGCAGCCAAGAGTCCAGGGTTCCCTACGAGCAGTACTTC.

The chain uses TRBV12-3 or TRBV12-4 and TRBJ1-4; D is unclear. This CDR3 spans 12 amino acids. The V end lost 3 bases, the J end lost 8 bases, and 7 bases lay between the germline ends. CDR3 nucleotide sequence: TGTGCCAGCAGTTTTTATTCGGAAAAACTGTTTTTT. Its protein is CASSFYSEKLFF.